Below are 27 T cell receptor beta chains sequenced from a single sample in a study of control samples from healthy donors and cancer patients (TCRdb year 2020). Receptor libraries were prepared by the immunoSEQ multiplex PCR assay. Imported from immuneACCESS, the table was reduced by TCRdb to in-frame sequences with V and J called. These copies leave out some clones; in studies compared against another copy, an unresolved V gene accounts for under half, and the cause of the remainder is not known. Present in this sample are 90,000 to 110,000 clones, about 80% of which were seen just once. Clones ranked in the top ten supply around 14% of the sample. Input material: blood. All receptors derive from a woman aged 50 to 65 in good health.

V usage is TRBV30 and J usage is TRBJ1-5; the match to TRBD1 covers 10 bases. V gave up 2 bases and J gave up 10 bases; unmatched junction bases: 11. The CDR3 contains 15 residues. Germline CDR1 reads GTSNPN; CDR2 reads SVGIG (reference sequence). The CDR3 coding sequence is TGTGCCTGGAGTAACACCGGGACAGGGGATACACCCCAGCATTTT. It is translated as CAWSNTGTGDTPQHF.

In this sample, this clone turned up a few times. The chain combines TRBV2 with TRBJ2-1; no clear D gene. The CDR3 length is 15 residues. The ends were cut back, 0 bases at V and 6 bases at J, with 12 bases in the middle. Germline V gene sequence: CDR1 SNHLY, CDR2 FYNNEI. The CDR3 coding sequence is TGTGCCAGCAGTGAAGCGGCGGATTACCTCAATGAGCAGTTCTTC. Translating it yields CASSEAADYLNEQFF.

This clone showed up just once. The chain is built from TRBV28 and TRBJ2-1; D gene ambiguous. The CDR3 is 14 residues long. V lost 5 bases to trimming and J lost 4 bases, with 12 bases between them. Germline-derived CDR1 and CDR2 are MDHEN and SYDVKM. The CDR3 is CASSDPGQYNEQFF. The CDR3 DNA reads as TGTGCCAGCAGTGACCCGGGTCAGTACAATGAGCAGTTCTTC.

The J gene is TRBJ2-3, the V gene TRBV7-8; 11 bases map to TRBD2. V lost 5 bases, J lost 2 bases, and 6 bases stayed unmatched. This CDR3 comprises 16 residues. Germline CDR1 SGHVS, CDR2 FQNEAQ. In DNA form, the CDR3 reads TGTGCCAGCAGCGAACGACTAGCGGGGTACACAGATACGCAGTATTTT. Residues: CASSERLAGYTDTQYF.

This clone showed up just once. This sequence joins TRBV7-3 and TRBJ2-5; 12 positions agree with TRBD2. The CDR3 is made up of 14 amino acids. From germline, CDR1 is SGHTA and CDR2 FQGTGA. V lost 3 bases and J lost 4; bases outside the gene matches: 0. In DNA, the CDR3 is TGTGCCAGCAGCTTGACTAGCGGGGGAGAGACCCAGTACTTC. This translates into CASSLTSGGETQYF.

This chain uses TRBV12-3 or TRBV12-4 with TRBJ2-1, with D possibly being TRBD2 (5 bases). This CDR3 has 12 residues. Trimming stripped 5 bases from V and 12 bases from J, with 14 bases between. The CDR3, as DNA: TGTGCCAGCAGTCCAGGTCGGGGAGTGCAGTTCTTC. It encodes CASSPGRGVQFF.

The chain carries TRBV19 and TRBJ1-4; 7 bases align to TRBD1. Germline CDR1 reads LNHDA; CDR2 reads SQIVND (reference sequence). CDR3 length equals 14 residues. The V gene end was trimmed by 9 bases and the J gene end by 8 bases; junction bases not matched to a gene: 12. For the CDR3, the DNA is TGTGCCAGCAGGGGGGGGCCGGGATCGGAAAAACTGTTTTTT. Translated, it gives CASRGGPGSEKLFF.

The V gene is TRBV15, the J gene TRBJ2-3; D call uncertain. CDR3 length equals 14 residues. The germline V and J ends were trimmed by 2 bases and 2 bases, with 8 bases remaining between them. Germline CDR1 and CDR2: LNHNV and YYDKDF (reference sequence). CDR3 region: CATSRRTPTDTQYF. In DNA, the CDR3 is TGTGCCACCAGCAGACGCACGCCCACAGATACGCAGTATTTT.

V is TRBV25-1 and J is TRBJ2-1, with 12 bases aligning to TRBD1. The CDR3 has 16 amino acids. Germline V gene sequence: CDR1 MGHDK, CDR2 SYGVNS. J was trimmed by 10 bases and V by 4 bases; bases with no gene match: 11. This chain's CDR3 is CASSAFSGQGAWEQFF. The CDR3 DNA reads as TGTGCCAGCAGTGCTTTCTCGGGACAGGGGGCATGGGAGCAGTTCTTC.

This chain uses TRBV10-2 with TRBJ2-7, with D unresolved. The CDR3 loop spans 11 amino acids. Germline-derived CDR1 and CDR2 are WSHSY and SAAADI. V dropped 0 bases and J dropped 4 bases, with 1 base sitting between them. The DNA for the CDR3 is TGCGCCAGCAGTGAGTCGTACGAGCAGTACTTC. Translation gives CASSESYEQYF.

This chain uses TRBV9 with TRBJ1-2, with a weak D call TRBD1 (6 bases). Per the germline V gene, CDR1 is SGDLS and CDR2 is YYNGEE. There are 15 residues in the CDR3. V lost 3 bases to trimming and J lost 2 bases, with 14 bases between them. The CDR3 DNA sequence: TGTGCCAGCAGCGCCGACTTAACAGGGAACTATGGCTACACCTTC. Protein sequence: CASSADLTGNYGYTF.

The rearrangement links TRBV10-3 to TRBJ1-1, with unresolved D. Germline values: CDR1 ENHRY, CDR2 SYGVKD. V lost 7 bases, J lost 1 base, and 10 bases lay in between. This CDR3 has 13 amino acids. DNA of the CDR3: TGTGCCATCATGAGGGTGGCGAACACTGAAGCTTTCTTT. Translated: CAIMRVANTEAFF.

The V gene is TRBV7-9, the J gene TRBJ2-1; D is perhaps TRBD1 (6 bases). Trimming stripped 1 base from V and 10 bases from J, with 17 bases between. The CDR3 length is 15 residues. Germline loops: CDR1 SEHNR, CDR2 FQNEAQ (reference sequence). The chain's CDR3 is CASSLGDTGMREQFF. The CDR3 DNA sequence: TGTGCCAGCAGCTTAGGTGACACAGGGATGAGGGAGCAGTTCTTC. The variable domain in full, completed from reference TRBV7-9 and TRBJ2-1, reads DTGVSQNPRHKITKRGQNVTFRCDPISEHNRLYWYRQTLGQGPEFLTYFQNEAQLEKSRLLSDRFSAERPKGSFSTLEIQRTEQGDSAMYLCASSLGDTGMREQFFGPGTRLTVL.

V gene TRBV5-6 combines with J gene TRBJ1-5; 9 bases align to TRBD1. The V segment lost 0 bases and the J segment 7 bases; nucleotides outside the gene matches: 8. Per the germline V gene, CDR1 is SGHDT and CDR2 is YYEEEE. This CDR3 is built from 16 residues. Written as DNA, the CDR3 is TGTGCCAGCAGCTTGGAGGGACAGGGAGCGGGGCAGCCCCAGCATTTT. Translating it yields CASSLEGQGAGQPQHF.

V and J are TRBV15 and TRBJ2-1; D is possibly TRBD2 (6 bases). The germline CDR1 and CDR2 sequences are LNHNV and YYDKDF (reference sequence). V lost 3 bases and J lost 7, with 19 bases in between. CDR3 length: 16 residues. The CDR3 is CATSSLSWGAGNEQFF. The CDR3 DNA sequence: TGTGCCACCAGCAGCCTGAGTTGGGGCGCGGGAAATGAGCAGTTCTTC.

The rearrangement uses TRBV5-1 and TRBJ2-3, with 14 bases that match TRBD2. The V segment lost 0 bases and the J segment 6 bases; nucleotides outside the gene matches: 12. Germline V gene data show CDR1 as SGHRS and CDR2 as YFSETQ. The CDR3 has 19 amino acids. DNA for the CDR3: TGCGCCAGCAGCTTGGGGCCGGGACTAGCGGGAGCAGCACCGGATACGCAGTATTTT. This gives the protein CASSLGPGLAGAAPDTQYF.

The chain couples TRBV7-2 to TRBJ2-1, with TRBD2 identical over 11 bases. The CDR3 consists of 15 residues. The V gene end was trimmed by 2 bases and the J gene end by 6 bases; junction bases not matched to a gene: 3. Germline V gene data show CDR1 as SGHTA and CDR2 as FQGNSA. The CDR3 DNA is TGTGCCAGCAGCTTAATAGCGGGAGGGCCCAATGAGCAGTTCTTC. Protein product: CASSLIAGGPNEQFF.

The V gene is TRBV11-3, the J gene TRBJ2-7; D is undetermined. This CDR3 comprises 15 residues. In germline, CDR1 is SGHNT, CDR2 YENEEA. The V and J ends lost 1 base and 6 bases respectively, with 16 bases between them. This CDR3 reads CASSLGTLGDSEQYF. The CDR3 DNA reads TGTGCCAGCAGCTTAGGAACGTTAGGAGATTCCGAGCAGTACTTC.

This chain joins TRBV7-2 and TRBJ2-7; TRBD2 matches 11 bases. The CDR3 has 14 amino acids. V trimming: 5 bases; J trimming: 2 bases; junction bases outside the gene matches: 2. CDR1 and CDR2 (germline): SGHTA, FQGNSA. The CDR3 region has the DNA TGTGCCAGCAGCCTTAGCGGGGGGGCCTACGAGCAGTACTTC. Translation gives CASSLSGGAYEQYF.

The chain combines TRBV7-9 with TRBJ1-6; D is perhaps TRBD1 (5 bases). Looked up from germline, CDR1 is SEHNR and CDR2 is FQNEAQ (reference sequence). Trimming took 8 bases from V and 9 from J, leaving 20 bases between them. CDR3 length: 15 residues. The CDR3 here is CASRAAGGGVSPLHF. CDR3 bases: TGTGCCAGCCGCGCCGCGGGCGGGGGGGTTTCACCCCTCCACTTT.

V usage is TRBV7-2 and J usage is TRBJ2-3; TRBD2 matches at 10 bases. Germline V CDR1 and CDR2: SGHTA, FQGNSA. Trimming at V came to 2 bases and at J to 4 bases, leaving 9 bases not matched to a gene. This CDR3 contains 17 residues. The CDR3 here is CASSLMASGSGADTQYF. As DNA, the CDR3 is TGTGCCAGCAGCTTAATGGCTAGCGGGAGTGGGGCAGATACGCAGTATTTT.

The J gene is TRBJ2-3, the V gene TRBV7-2; D is unresolved. V lost 0 bases and J lost 0, with 7 bases in between. The CDR3 extends over 15 amino acids. Germline V gene data show CDR1 as SGHTA and CDR2 as FQGNSA. CDR3 sequence (DNA): TGTGCCAGCAGCTTAGCGACACTTAGCACAGATACGCAGTATTTT. It encodes CASSLATLSTDTQYF.

The V and J genes are TRBV2 and TRBJ2-7, with a possible D match to TRBD2 (5 bases). Between the trimmed V and J ends, which lost 7 bases and 0 bases, there was a span of 7 bases. The CDR3 totals 12 residues. CDR1 SNHLY and CDR2 FYNNEI come from the germline V gene. CDR3 coding DNA: TGTGCCAGCATCCGGGGCTCCTACGAGCAGTACTTC. Translating gives CASIRGSYEQYF.

This clone has a single count. The chain carries TRBV4-1 and TRBJ2-5; 7 bases are shared with TRBD2. The germline gives CDR1 MGHRA, CDR2 YSYEKL. J lost 5 bases, V lost 0 bases, and 9 bases had no gene match. The length of the CDR3 is 16 residues. The DNA for the CDR3 is TGCGCCAGCAGCCAAGATAGCGGGCCCCCCGGGGAGACCCAGTACTTC. Translating it yields CASSQDSGPPGETQYF.

The chain is built from TRBV30 and TRBJ1-1; no clear D. The length of the CDR3 is 13 residues. The V end lost 5 bases, the J end lost 1 base, and 11 bases lay between the germline ends. Germline-derived CDR1 and CDR2 are GTSNPN and SVGIG (reference sequence). The CDR3 here is CAWAEQTNTEAFF. The CDR3 DNA sequence: TGTGCCTGGGCGGAACAGACGAACACTGAAGCTTTCTTT.

This chain connects TRBV2 to TRBJ2-5; TRBD2 matches at 7 bases. Unmatched junction bases numbered 1, after V lost 8 bases and J lost 4 bases. The CDR3 totals 11 residues. CDR1 is SNHLY, CDR2 FYNNEI, per germline. This CDR3 is CASLAGETQYF. The CDR3 region has the DNA TGTGCCAGCTTAGCGGGAGAGACCCAGTACTTC.

As DNA, the CDR3 is TGTGCCAGCAGCGTCGGGACTAGCGGCACCGGGGAGCTGTTTTTT. Encoded protein: CASSVGTSGTGELFF. The chain uses TRBV4-2 and TRBJ2-2; 11 nucleotides align to TRBD2. The CDR3 runs to 15 residues. CDR1 LGHNA and CDR2 YNFKEQ come from the germline V gene. The junction had 3 bases not matched to a gene; V was cut back by 5 bases and J by 4 bases.